The 2 T cell receptor beta chains in this list originate from one sample, sequenced in a study of blood T cells in healthy people across ages. Then a second PCR, running roughly 7 to 11 cycles, was carried out with a sample-barcoded 5' primer and a J-beta primer mix. Via MiXCR, TCRdb re-called the 5' RACE reads, giving one row per CDR3 protein. The table includes around 1.5 million distinct CDR3 sequences, approximately 42% detected once. Material for sequencing was blood. The receptors come from a woman aged 18-29 years in good health.

The chain links TRBV28 to TRBJ1-2; possibly TRBD1 for D (6 bases). From germline, CDR1 is MDHEN and CDR2 SYDVKM. The CDR3 runs to 14 residues. V gave up 6 bases and J gave up 6 bases, with 17 bases separating them. CDR3 coding DNA: TGTGCCAGCAGCCCCCGGACAGTCTTTAATGGCTACACCTTC. As protein: CASSPRTVFNGYTF.

The sample holds a few counts of this clonotype. J is TRBJ2-5 and V is TRBV6-5, with D unclear. Germline assignment: CDR1 MNHEY and CDR2 SVGAGI. V was cut by 6 bases and J by 0 bases, with 17 bases left in between. The CDR3 sequence is 16 residues long. As DNA, the CDR3 is TGTGCCAGCAGCGACGTCCTTGAACCGTACCAAGAGACCCAGTACTTC. It yields the protein CASSDVLEPYQETQYF.